This T cell receptor beta chain was found in a study of response to subunit inactivated influenza vaccine (dated by TCRdb to the late 2010s). At the level of the whole study: Deep quantitative profiling of the T cell receptor repertoire was used in the study to follow responses to a trivalent subunit inactivated influenza vaccine. The full study reports these points: According to the authors, only a limited number of new T cells may be recruited by each seasonal influenza vaccination.

Trimming leaves V shorter by 2 bases and J shorter by 4 bases, with the junction holding 4 bases beyond the gene matches. Taken from cysteine to phenylalanine, the CDR3 has 14 residues. The entry retains the CDR3 DNA only, 42 bases that are in frame from base 1. Based on the germline V gene, the CDR1 and CDR2 sequences are MNHEY and SVGAGI. This clonotype was counted only a few times. Its binding antigen is unknown. No much larger clone exists at a distance of one base, and base qualities are not known. Library method: RT-PCR. This sample was sequenced with an Illumina HiSeq 2500. Using fastp trimming at Q25 and MiXCR clonotype assembly, TCRdb reanalyzed the public sequencing data and kept in-frame beta chains. Each entry merges the rows of one CDR3 protein and shows their most common DNA and genes. Counted in this sample were 500,000 to 650,000 distinct CDR3 sequences; 6% to 9% of them appeared once. Jointly, the top ten make up under 15% of the sample.

This sequence was found in a man between 50 and 75 years old who received an inactivated influenza vaccine. Donor details come from another sample of the same person, matched by shared clones. The V gene is TRBV6-5 and the J gene is TRBJ1-2, with 7 middle bases fitting TRBD1. The starting material was PBMCs from blood, obtained around 25 months after vaccination. The CDR3 is CASSYARDSYGYTF. The sequenced DNA: TGTGCCAGCAGTTACGCCCGGGACAGCTATGGCTACACCTTC.